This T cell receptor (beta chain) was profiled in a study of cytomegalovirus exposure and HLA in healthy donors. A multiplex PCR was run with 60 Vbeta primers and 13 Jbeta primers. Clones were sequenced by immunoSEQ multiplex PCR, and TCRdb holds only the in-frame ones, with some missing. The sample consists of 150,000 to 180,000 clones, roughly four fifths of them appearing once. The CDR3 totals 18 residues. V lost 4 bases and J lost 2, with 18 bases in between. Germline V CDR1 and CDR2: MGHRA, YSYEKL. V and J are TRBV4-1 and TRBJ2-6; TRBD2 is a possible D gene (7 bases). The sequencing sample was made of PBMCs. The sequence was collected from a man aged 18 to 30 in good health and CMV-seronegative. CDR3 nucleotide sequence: TGCGCCAGCAGCCCAAGGGGGGCCGGGGGGACTGGGGCCAACGTCCTGACTTTC. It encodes CASSPRGAGGTGANVLTF.